A selection of T cell receptor beta chains follows, all from one sample in a study of blood T cell repertoires in COVID-19. Assay: immunoSEQ multiplex PCR; the TCRdb copy retains only in-frame clones and omits some. The sample includes tens of thousands of clones, 89% of them seen just once. Material: peripheral blood. The receptors stem from a human donor in a cohort sampled during active COVID-19. CDR3s include the opening cysteine and the closing phenylalanine or tryptophan. A D gene is named only where the DNA matches it firmly. Expanded clones are given a class, and other clones once, few, many or no size at all.

size: .; D: TRBD1; length: 17; V: TRBV28; J: TRBJ2-2; CDR3: CASSSPPQGASTGELFF; DNA: TGTGCCAGCAGTTCGCCCCCACAGGGGGCCAGCACCGGGGAGCTGTTTTTT
size: .; D: TRBD1; length: 15; V: TRBV28; J: TRBJ1-2; CDR3: CASRLSDRVSYGYTF; DNA: TGTGCCAGCAGACTTTCGGACAGGGTGAGCTATGGCTACACCTTC
size: .; D: .; length: 13; V: TRBV28; J: TRBJ1-4; CDR3: CASRVWPNEKLFF; DNA: TGTGCCAGCAGAGTCTGGCCTAATGAAAAACTGTTTTTT
size: .; D: .; length: 11; V: TRBV18; J: TRBJ2-7; CDR3: CASSGRGEQYF; DNA: TGTGCCAGCTCCGGTCGGGGCGAGCAGTACTTC
size: .; D: .; length: 13; V: TRBV27; J: TRBJ2-1; CDR3: CASSSQTGDEQFF; DNA: TGTGCCAGCAGTTCCCAGACAGGAGATGAGCAGTTCTTC
size: .; D: TRBD2; length: 17; V: TRBV29-1; J: TRBJ2-3; CDR3: CSALLAGGGMSTDTQYF; DNA: TGCAGCGCTCTACTAGCGGGGGGGGGTATGAGCACAGATACGCAGTATTTT
size: .; D: .; length: 14; V: TRBV18; J: TRBJ1-1; CDR3: CASSPNTGGTEAFF; DNA: TGTGCCAGCTCACCCAATACGGGGGGGACTGAAGCTTTCTTT
size: .; D: TRBD1; length: 13; V: TRBV9; J: TRBJ2-5; CDR3: CASSRQGAATQYF; DNA: TGTGCCAGCAGCCGACAGGGGGCTGCGACCCAGTACTTC
size: .; D: TRBD2; length: 17; V: TRBV9; J: TRBJ2-5; CDR3: CASSVRTSGGGEETQYF; DNA: TGTGCCAGCAGCGTGCGGACTAGCGGGGGAGGCGAAGAGACCCAGTACTTC
size: .; D: TRBD1; length: 18; V: TRBV18; J: TRBJ1-6; CDR3: CASSRDRGTRSYNSPLHF; DNA: TGTGCCAGCTCTCGGGACAGGGGAACTCGCTCCTATAATTCACCCCTCCACTTT
size: .; D: TRBD2; length: 13; V: TRBV6-6; J: TRBJ2-3; CDR3: CASKRGRTDTQYF; DNA: TGTGCCAGCAAGCGGGGCCGCACAGATACGCAGTATTTT
size: .; D: .; length: 15; V: TRBV6-5; J: TRBJ1-2; CDR3: CASSSRTAINYGYTF; DNA: TGTGCCAGCAGTTCTAGGACAGCTATTAACTATGGCTACACCTTC
size: .; D: TRBD2; length: 15; V: TRBV19; J: TRBJ2-7; CDR3: CASRPHGGLAYEQYF; DNA: TGTGCCAGTAGACCCCACGGGGGACTAGCCTACGAGCAGTACTTC
size: .; D: TRBD1; length: 14; V: TRBV7-9; J: TRBJ2-7; CDR3: CASSPRVGGHEQYF; DNA: TGTGCCAGCAGCCCCCGGGTAGGGGGCCACGAGCAGTACTTC
size: .; D: .; length: 15; V: TRBV5-5; J: TRBJ2-7; CDR3: CASSYAPLDSYEQYF; DNA: TGTGCCAGCAGCTACGCCCCATTAGACAGCTACGAGCAGTACTTC
size: .; D: .; length: 16; V: TRBV21-1; J: TRBJ1-2; CDR3: CASSKGETGWSVGYTF; DNA: TGTGCCAGCAGCAAAGGAGAGACAGGATGGAGTGTTGGCTACACCTTC
size: .; D: TRBD1; length: 13; V: TRBV4-1; J: TRBJ1-5; CDR3: CASRKGAGQPQHF; DNA: TGCGCCAGCAGGAAGGGGGCCGGTCAGCCCCAGCATTTT
size: once; D: TRBD2; length: 15; V: TRBV2; J: TRBJ2-1; CDR3: CASRGPGGSYNEQFF; DNA: TGTGCCAGCAGGGGTCCGGGGGGTTCCTACAATGAGCAGTTCTTC
size: .; D: TRBD2; length: 17; V: TRBV7-3; J: TRBJ2-3; CDR3: CASSLSAGGPSTDTQYF; DNA: TGTGCCAGCAGCTTAAGCGCGGGGGGCCCTAGCACAGATACGCAGTATTTT
size: .; D: .; length: 14; V: TRBV10-3; J: TRBJ2-7; CDR3: CAISGGEVGYEQYF; DNA: TGTGCCATCAGTGGAGGGGAGGTCGGCTACGAGCAGTACTTC
size: .; D: TRBD2; length: 16; V: TRBV24-1; J: TRBJ2-3; CDR3: CATSEWGGISTDTQYF; DNA: TGTGCCACCAGTGAGTGGGGGGGAATTAGCACAGATACGCAGTATTTT
size: .; D: .; length: 14; V: TRBV29-1; J: TRBJ2-7; CDR3: CSVPRDGEEDEQYF; DNA: TGCAGCGTTCCCCGCGACGGGGAGGAGGACGAGCAGTACTTC
size: .; D: TRBD2; length: 14; V: TRBV7-3; J: TRBJ2-1; CDR3: CASSLGTSGPEQFF; DNA: TGTGCCAGCAGCCTGGGGACTAGCGGGCCAGAGCAGTTCTTC
size: .; D: .; length: 14; V: TRBV19; J: TRBJ1-1; CDR3: CASSMVLGGTEAFF; DNA: TGTGCCAGTAGTATGGTGTTAGGGGGCACTGAAGCTTTCTTT
size: .; D: TRBD2; length: 17; V: TRBV7-6; J: TRBJ2-2; CDR3: CASSPHERGAFGGELFF; DNA: TGTGCCAGCAGCCCTCACGAGCGGGGGGCCTTTGGCGGGGAGCTGTTTTTT
size: .; D: TRBD2; length: 16; V: TRBV4-2; J: TRBJ2-5; CDR3: CASSQGLARTQETQYF; DNA: TGTGCCAGCAGCCAAGGACTAGCCAGAACCCAAGAGACCCAGTACTTC
size: .; D: .; length: 13; V: TRBV4-1; J: TRBJ1-1; CDR3: CASSQSGVTEAFF; DNA: TGCGCCAGCAGCCAATCGGGAGTAACTGAAGCTTTCTTT
size: .; D: .; length: 13; V: TRBV6-5; J: TRBJ1-2; CDR3: CASSYVQGHGYTF; DNA: TGTGCCAGCAGTTACGTCCAGGGTCATGGCTACACCTTC
size: .; D: TRBD1; length: 15; V: TRBV27; J: TRBJ2-7; CDR3: CASSIQGQGNVEQYF; DNA: TGTGCCAGCAGTATCCAGGGACAGGGGAACGTCGAGCAGTACTTC
size: once; D: TRBD2; length: 16; V: TRBV5-1; J: TRBJ2-1; CDR3: CASSPGSLAGDNEQFF; DNA: TGCGCCAGCAGCCCTGGGTCCCTAGCGGGGGACAATGAGCAGTTCTTC
size: .; D: .; length: 13; V: TRBV11-3; J: TRBJ2-1; CDR3: CASSLDAGNEQFF; DNA: TGTGCCAGCAGCTTAGACGCAGGCAATGAGCAGTTCTTC
size: .; D: TRBD2; length: 15; V: TRBV14; J: TRBJ2-3; CDR3: CASSHGTSLRDTQYF; DNA: TGTGCCAGCAGCCATGGGACTAGTTTGAGAGATACGCAGTATTTT
size: .; D: TRBD1; length: 15; V: TRBV6-2/TRBV6-3; J: TRBJ2-1; CDR3: CASSRGGQGGNEQFF; DNA: TGTGCCAGCAGTAGGGGGGGACAGGGCGGTAATGAGCAGTTCTTC
size: .; D: TRBD2; length: 17; V: TRBV15; J: TRBJ2-3; CDR3: CATSRGLLAGESDTQYF; DNA: TGTGCCACCAGCAGAGGACTCCTAGCGGGAGAATCAGATACGCAGTATTTT
size: .; D: TRBD2; length: 17; V: TRBV3-1/TRBV3-2; J: TRBJ2-6; CDR3: CASSQERGVGGANVLTF; DNA: TGTGCCAGCAGCCAAGAACGGGGGGTAGGTGGGGCCAACGTCCTGACTTTC
size: .; D: .; length: 13; V: TRBV6-5; J: TRBJ2-7; CDR3: CASSYQAGTEQYF; DNA: TGTGCCAGCAGTTATCAGGCGGGGACGGAGCAGTACTTC
size: .; D: TRBD2; length: 14; V: TRBV4-2; J: TRBJ2-5; CDR3: CASRAGGGEETQYF; DNA: TGTGCCAGCAGAGCGGGGGGAGGAGAAGAGACCCAGTACTTC
size: .; D: TRBD1; length: 17; V: TRBV18; J: TRBJ2-4; CDR3: CASSLVGGTGGQNIQYF; DNA: TGTGCCAGCTCACTAGTCGGCGGGACAGGGGGCCAGAACATTCAGTACTTC
size: .; D: TRBD2; length: 15; V: TRBV19; J: TRBJ2-2; CDR3: CASSIASGSTGELFF; DNA: TGTGCCAGTAGTATAGCTAGCGGGAGCACCGGGGAGCTGTTTTTT
size: .; D: .; length: 15; V: TRBV28; J: TRBJ2-5; CDR3: CASSFLGRAQETQYF; DNA: TGTGCCAGCAGTTTCCTTGGCAGGGCCCAAGAGACCCAGTACTTC
size: .; D: TRBD1; length: 15; V: TRBV7-9; J: TRBJ1-2; CDR3: CASSLRRQGGDGYTF; DNA: TGTGCCAGCAGCTTAAGGAGACAGGGGGGAGATGGCTACACCTTC
size: .; D: TRBD2; length: 17; V: TRBV9; J: TRBJ2-5; CDR3: CASSPLPYLGRGETQYF; DNA: TGTGCCAGCAGCCCCCTGCCCTACTTAGGGAGGGGAGAGACCCAGTACTTC
size: .; D: TRBD2; length: 16; V: TRBV7-2; J: TRBJ2-3; CDR3: CASSFGLAGGADTQYF; DNA: TGTGCCAGCAGTTTTGGACTAGCGGGGGGGGCAGATACGCAGTATTTT
size: .; D: TRBD1; length: 15; V: TRBV25-1; J: TRBJ2-1; CDR3: CASSGQGRVYNEQFF; DNA: TGTGCCAGCAGTGGACAGGGCCGGGTTTACAATGAGCAGTTCTTC
size: .; D: TRBD1; length: 17; V: TRBV7-9; J: TRBJ1-4; CDR3: CASSLGQGARTNEKLFF; DNA: TGTGCCAGCAGCTTGGGACAGGGGGCTCGGACTAATGAAAAACTGTTTTTT
size: .; D: TRBD1; length: 14; V: TRBV30; J: TRBJ2-7; CDR3: CAWSPGQGYHEQYF; DNA: TGTGCCTGGAGTCCGGGACAGGGGTACCACGAGCAGTACTTC
size: .; D: TRBD1; length: 14; V: TRBV19; J: TRBJ2-7; CDR3: CASSGGQGTYEQYF; DNA: TGTGCCAGTAGTGGGGGACAGGGTACCTACGAGCAGTACTTC
size: .; D: .; length: 15; V: TRBV10-3; J: TRBJ2-7; CDR3: CAISELASPSYEQYF; DNA: TGTGCCATCAGTGAATTGGCTTCACCTTCCTACGAGCAGTACTTC
size: once; D: TRBD1; length: 17; V: TRBV16; J: TRBJ2-3; CDR3: CASSQSRTGVFPDTQYF; DNA: TGTGCCAGCAGCCAATCCAGGACAGGGGTTTTCCCAGATACGCAGTATTTT
size: .; D: .; length: 14; V: TRBV27; J: TRBJ1-5; CDR3: CASSRSGGNQPQHF; DNA: TGTGCCAGCAGCCGGTCGGGGGGCAATCAGCCCCAGCATTTT
size: .; D: TRBD1; length: 16; V: TRBV2; J: TRBJ1-4; CDR3: CASGVGQGRDNEKLFF; DNA: TGTGCCAGCGGGGTAGGACAGGGTCGCGATAATGAAAAACTGTTTTTT
size: .; D: .; length: 16; V: TRBV27; J: TRBJ2-7; CDR3: CASSLSAYSSLNEQYF; DNA: TGTGCCAGCAGTTTATCAGCATACTCAAGCCTTAACGAGCAGTACTTC
size: .; D: TRBD2; length: 15; V: TRBV9; J: TRBJ2-7; CDR3: CASSPRLAGSYEQYF; DNA: TGTGCCAGCAGCCCCAGACTAGCGGGGTCATACGAGCAGTACTTC